These 5 T cell receptor beta chains were all obtained from the same sample, sequenced in a study of regulatory T cells in long-lasting Graves disease. In building TCR beta libraries, iRepertoire HTBI primers were used together with Arm-PCR of CDR3 regions. TCRdb re-analysed the multiplex PCR reads in MiXCR, keeping a single row per CDR3 protein. Among roughly 350,000 distinct CDR3 sequences listed, about 16% were seen once. Time point meaning: newly diagnosed GD, antithyroid drugs for less than 3 months. RNA isolated from PBMCs was used to make the TCR library. These data were likewise used in another study, on T cells in Graves' hyperthyroidism and ophthalmopathy.

Material: peripheral blood mononuclear cells (PBMCs), obtained at new diagnosis, from a patient treated with antithyroid drugs. The receptors were gathered from a woman between 18 and 30 years old with Graves disease.

This clonotype was found many times. The chain has TRBV4-1 and TRBJ2-7; 8 nucleotides match TRBD1. The CDR3 loop spans 15 amino acids. CDR1 is MGHRA and CDR2 is YSYEKL in the germline V gene. The trim removed 4 bases at V and 2 bases at J, leaving 7 bases unmatched. The DNA of the CDR3 is TGCGCCAGCAGCCGACCGGGACAGGAGACCTACGAGCAGTACTTC. It yields the protein CASSRPGQETYEQYF.

This clonotype occurred many times. The CDR3 DNA sequence: TGTGCCAGCAGTGCATCCCGTCAGGGGGGAGGCTACACCTTC. Protein sequence: CASSASRQGGGYTF. The chain recombines TRBV12-3 or TRBV12-4 with TRBJ1-2; 7 nucleotides match TRBD1. This CDR3 spans 14 amino acids. V shed 5 bases, J shed 8 bases, and the junction held 11 bases outside the gene matches.

This clonotype was recorded many times. Here the CDR3 DNA reads TGTGCCAGCAGTTCCGGGACTAGCGTTAACAATGAGCAGTTCTTC. Protein product: CASSSGTSVNNEQFF. The chain carries TRBV12-3 or TRBV12-4 and TRBJ2-1, with TRBD2 identical over 10 bases. J was trimmed by 5 bases and V by 4 bases; bases with no gene match: 5. This CDR3 region has 15 residues.

The table lists this clonotype with a few counts. The genes are TRBV7-2 and TRBJ2-4; D is unresolved. CDR1 is SGHTA and CDR2 is FQGNSA in the germline V gene. The length of the CDR3 is 14 residues. The germline V and J ends were trimmed by 1 base and 4 bases, with 8 bases remaining between them. This chain's CDR3 is CASSLGYVKNIQYF. CDR3 in DNA: TGTGCCAGCAGCTTAGGATATGTTAAAAACATTCAGTACTTC. The full variable domain, completed using reference TRBV7-2 and TRBJ2-4, is GAGVSQSPSNKVTEKGKDVELRCDPISGHTALYWYRQSLGQGLEFLIYFQGNSAPDKSGLPSDRFSAERTGGSVSTLTIQRTQQEDSAVYLCASSLGYVKNIQYFGAGTRLSVL.

The table lists this clonotype with many counts. The chain carries TRBV20-1 and TRBJ2-5; the D gene is possibly TRBD1 (5 bases). V was cut by 5 bases and J by 4 bases, with 11 bases left in between. The length of the CDR3 is 12 residues. Germline values: CDR1 DFQATT, CDR2 SNEGSKA (reference sequence). The CDR3 spells CSAGRTLETQYF. CDR3 coding DNA: TGCAGTGCTGGGCGGACATTAGAGACCCAGTACTTC.